This is a list of T cell receptor beta chains from one sample in a study of T-cell memory formation after mild COVID-19. From the 5' RACE reads, TCRdb called clonotypes with MiXCR, one entry per CDR3 protein. The sample gives around 34,000 distinct CDR3 sequences, under 8% of which show up once; about 32% is in the top ten. The sample was PBMCs or a T cell subset sorted from them (not recorded which). These receptors all stem from a man between 18 and 35 years old who had mild COVID-19 (a few samples of this study predate the infection). Cell type and time point are not known. Both conserved end residues are part of each CDR3. The D gene is left open where the match is weak. Some rows have no size entry. The others give once, few or many, or a class for an expanded clone.

D gene | J gene | clone size | V gene | CDR3 protein | CDR3 DNA
NA | TRBJ1-1 | NA | TRBV20-1 | CSAEGVPGYTEAFF | TGCAGTGCCGAAGGCGTCCCAGGGTACACTGAAGCTTTCTTT
TRBD2 | TRBJ2-1 | many | TRBV7-9 | CASSATSGGPNEQFF | TGTGCCAGCAGCGCCACTAGCGGGGGGCCCAATGAGCAGTTCTTC
TRBD1 | TRBJ1-2 | many | TRBV7-2 | CASSYDRGNGYTF | TGTGCCAGCAGTTACGACAGGGGAAATGGCTACACCTTC
TRBD2 | TRBJ2-1 | many | TRBV20-1 | CSGGGESSSYNEQFF | TGCAGTGGTGGGGGGGAAAGCAGCTCCTACAATGAGCAGTTCTTC
TRBD1 | TRBJ2-5 | many | TRBV20-1 | CSAPGTVQETQYF | TGCAGTGCGCCGGGGACAGTCCAAGAGACCCAGTACTTC
NA | TRBJ2-2 | many | TRBV7-8 | CASQRSKNTGELFF | TGTGCCAGCCAACGAAGCAAGAACACCGGGGAGCTGTTTTTT
TRBD2 | TRBJ2-1 | many | TRBV9 | CASSVEGLVLFNEQFF | TGTGCCAGCAGCGTAGAGGGACTAGTTTTGTTCAATGAGCAGTTCTTC
NA | TRBJ1-1 | many | TRBV7-2 | CASSSDGAFF | TGTGCCAGCAGCTCCGACGGAGCTTTCTTT
NA | TRBJ1-3 | many | TRBV2 | CASSQIDRPVGNTIYF | TGTGCCAGCAGCCAGATCGACAGGCCGGTGGGAAACACCATATATTTT
NA | TRBJ1-2 | many | TRBV9 | CASSSTTRDGYTF | TGTGCCAGCAGCAGCACCACAAGGGACGGCTACACCTTC
TRBD1 | TRBJ1-3 | NA | TRBV28 | CASSYAGGFGNTIYF | TGTGCCAGCAGTTATGCAGGGGGTTTTGGAAACACCATATATTTT
NA | TRBJ1-1 | many | TRBV28 | CASSETLSGNTEAFF | TGTGCCAGCAGTGAGACGTTATCGGGGAACACTGAAGCTTTCTTT
TRBD1 | TRBJ2-3 | many | TRBV12-3/TRBV12-4 | CASRRQGMVDTQYF | TGTGCCAGCAGAAGACAGGGTATGGTGGATACGCAGTATTTT
NA | TRBJ2-2 | many | TRBV24-1 | CATSDLVFRGEPTLNTGELFF | TGTGCCACCAGTGATTTAGTCTTCAGAGGGGAACCAACTTTGAACACCGGGGAGCTGTTTTTT
NA | TRBJ1-1 | many | TRBV12-3/TRBV12-4 | CASSFPGSNTEAFF | TGTGCCAGCAGTTTCCCGGGGAGCAACACTGAAGCTTTCTTT
NA | TRBJ1-4 | many | TRBV7-9 | CASTPEEGRWKLFF | TGTGCCAGCACCCCAGAGGAAGGGAGATGGAAACTGTTTTTT
NA | TRBJ1-4 | many | TRBV20-1 | CSARVAGGNEKLFF | TGCAGTGCTAGAGTGGCGGGTGGTAATGAAAAACTGTTTTTT
TRBD1 | TRBJ1-4 | many | TRBV29-1 | CSVKTGSNEKLFF | TGCAGCGTTAAGACAGGGAGTAATGAAAAACTGTTTTTT
TRBD2 | TRBJ2-3 | many | TRBV28 | CASSSGRRGVTDTQYF | TGTGCCAGCAGTTCCGGAAGGCGGGGGGTTACAGATACGCAGTATTTT
TRBD2 | TRBJ2-2 | NA | TRBV5-5 | CASSSLAGGPTGELFF | TGTGCCAGCAGCTCTTTAGCGGGGGGCCCCACCGGGGAGCTGTTTTTT
NA | TRBJ2-3 | many | TRBV7-2 | CASSPRVALADTDTQYF | TGTGCCAGCAGCCCGAGAGTCGCCCTAGCCGACACAGATACGCAGTATTTT
TRBD1 | TRBJ2-3 | many | TRBV2 | CASRAQGLTDTQYF | TGTGCCAGCAGGGCACAGGGGCTCACAGATACGCAGTATTTT
NA | TRBJ1-5 | few | TRBV7-2 | CASSSQMGQPQHF | TGTGCCAGCAGCTCCCAAATGGGCCAGCCCCAGCATTTT
NA | TRBJ1-5 | many | TRBV7-3 | CASSLDLGQPQHF | TGTGCCAGCAGCTTAGATTTGGGTCAGCCCCAGCATTTT
TRBD2 | TRBJ2-2 | many | TRBV7-3 | CASSDGRGTTNTGELFF | TGTGCCAGCAGCGACGGACGAGGGACTACCAACACCGGGGAGCTGTTTTTT
NA | TRBJ2-4 | many | TRBV6-5 | CASISTYENIQYF | TGTGCCAGCATTTCGACGTACGAAAACATTCAGTACTTC
TRBD1 | TRBJ2-2 | many | TRBV4-3 | CASSHAGTVFTGELFF | TGCGCCAGCAGCCATGCCGGGACAGTTTTCACCGGGGAGCTGTTTTTT
NA | TRBJ2-1 | few | TRBV2 | CASGEPIGEQFF | TGTGCCAGCGGGGAGCCAATAGGGGAGCAGTTCTTC
NA | TRBJ1-5 | many | TRBV2 | CASSPNSQGLGHF | TGTGCCAGCAGCCCGAATTCTCAGGGGTTGGGGCATTTT
NA | TRBJ1-3 | NA | TRBV25-1 | CASEPRNIRLRPGNTIYF | TGTGCCAGCGAACCCCGGAATATAAGGTTGAGGCCTGGAAACACCATATATTTT